This T cell receptor (beta chain) derives from a study of cytomegalovirus exposure and HLA in healthy donors. Overall study results and limits: A later analysis revealed that TCR association rates differed between HLA loci, peaking at DRB1 and bottoming out at HLA-C. A classifier reportedly called cytomegalovirus status with high sensitivity and specificity.

Comments on this clone: Antigen specificity is unknown.

In the PCR, 60 Vbeta and 13 Jbeta primers were used. Sequenced by immunoSEQ multiplex PCR; TCRdb stores in-frame clones only, minus some. The table lists a few hundred thousand clones, about 79% of them singletons, with roughly 2% in the top ten. V lost 2 bases and J lost 2; bases outside the gene matches: 2. Germline lookup yields CDR1 GTSNPN and CDR2 SVGIG (reference sequence). The length of the CDR3 is 14 residues. Regarding donors, all were healthy bone marrow donors. The source of this sequence is a man younger than 35 in good health and CMV-seronegative. The sample comprised PBMCs. This chain links TRBV30 with TRBJ2-3, with 9 bases identical to TRBD2. CDR3 region: CAWSSSGNTDTQYF. For the CDR3, the DNA is TGTGCCTGGAGTTCTAGCGGGAACACAGATACGCAGTATTTT.